This is a list of T cell receptor beta chains from one sample in a study of CD8 T cells in ankylosing spondylitis. MiXCR, applied by TCRdb to the 5' RACE reads, yields one record per CDR3 protein. The repertoire holds roughly 230,000 distinct CDR3 sequences, about 18% seen once, with around 30% in the top ten. Sequenced input: blood, either unsorted or a sorted T cell fraction (not recorded which). The receptors were gathered from a male donor with ankylosing spondylitis or in good health (not recorded which). Both conserved end residues are part of each CDR3. The D gene is left open where the match is weak. Where a row states a size, it is once, few, many or the class of an expanded clone; other rows omit it.

D	V	J	size	DNA	CDR3
-	TRBV12-3/TRBV12-4	TRBJ2-3	many	TGTGCCAGCAGTCCCGCGGGGCGGGATACCACAGATACGCAGTATTTT	CASSPAGRDTTDTQYF
-	TRBV7-3	TRBJ2-3	few	TGTGCCAGCAGCCTGGGGACATTCACAGATACGCAGTATTTT	CASSLGTFTDTQYF
-	TRBV20-1	TRBJ2-1	once	TGCAGTGCCTTTAGCGGAAGCTCCTACAATGAGCAGTTCTTC	CSAFSGSSYNEQFF
-	TRBV5-1	TRBJ2-1	many	TGCGCCAGCAGCTTGGTGGGGGTCGGGACTCGACCCGAGCAGTTCTTC	CASSLVGVGTRPEQFF
TRBD1	TRBV4-1	TRBJ1-4	-	TGCGCCAGCAGCCAAGATGCAGGGGGCGGACCTAATGAAAAACTGTTTTTT	CASSQDAGGGPNEKLFF
-	TRBV12-3/TRBV12-4	TRBJ2-7	few	TGTGCCAGCATGGGTCCCTACCTCTCCTACGAGCAGTACTTC	CASMGPYLSYEQYF
-	TRBV27	TRBJ2-1	few	TGTGCCAGCAGTCCCCCCCCACGACAGTTCTTC	CASSPPPRQFF
-	TRBV21-1	TRBJ2-5	few	TGTGCCAGCAGCAAAGGATGGGCCGGGACTAGCGTTTTCGACCAAGAGACCCAGTACTTC	CASSKGWAGTSVFDQETQYF
-	TRBV5-6	TRBJ2-4	few	TGTGCCAGCAGCTTGGCCTGGCAGGAAGACATTCAGTACTTC	CASSLAWQEDIQYF
-	TRBV3-1	TRBJ2-7	few	TGTGCCAGCAGCCAAGGCCAGCAGGTCTCCTACGAGCAGTACTTC	CASSQGQQVSYEQYF
TRBD1	TRBV27	TRBJ1-1	-	TGTGCCAGCAGTCTGACAGGGGGCGGCGGAGCTTTCTTT	CASSLTGGGGAFF
-	TRBV27	TRBJ1-4	-	TGTGCCAGCAGTTTATCTCTACAGGGTGGAGAAAAACTGTTTTTT	CASSLSLQGGEKLFF
-	TRBV15	TRBJ1-4	-	TGTGCCACCAGCAGAGGGGATTCAGGTGAAAAACTGTTTTTT	CATSRGDSGEKLFF
-	TRBV29-1	TRBJ2-1	-	TGCAGCGTTCCGGGGGCGAGTGAGCAGTTCTTC	CSVPGASEQFF
TRBD1	TRBV20-1	TRBJ1-5	once	TGCAGTGCTAGAGTCCCTCAGGGGGATGGTCAGCCCCAGCATTTT	CSARVPQGDGQPQHF
-	TRBV25-1	TRBJ2-3	few	TGTGCCAGCGCCCTTGCAGATACGCAGTATTTT	CASALADTQYF
-	TRBV4-2	TRBJ2-1	many	TGTGCCAGCAGCCATACCCAACTAGTTTCCTACAATGAGCAGTTCTTC	CASSHTQLVSYNEQFF
TRBD2	TRBV5-1	TRBJ2-7	-	TGCGCCAGCAGCTTGCCAAGCGGGAGTCTTAACTACGAGCAGTACTTC	CASSLPSGSLNYEQYF
-	TRBV7-9	TRBJ1-1	-	TGTGCCAGCAGCCCTGCACTGAACACTGAAGCTTTCTTT	CASSPALNTEAFF
TRBD2	TRBV11-2	TRBJ2-1	-	TGTGCCAGCAGCTTGGGACATAGGACTAGCGGGAATCATGAGCAGTTCTTC	CASSLGHRTSGNHEQFF
-	TRBV4-3	TRBJ2-2	many	TGCGCCAGCAGCCAAGATCGCTTAACGAACACCGGGGAGCTGTTTTTT	CASSQDRLTNTGELFF
TRBD2	TRBV4-1	TRBJ2-1	-	TGCGCCAGCAGCCAAGCGGGACTAGCGGGAGGTCCGGACTACAATGAGCAGTTCTTC	CASSQAGLAGGPDYNEQFF
-	TRBV11-2	TRBJ1-1	-	TGTGCCAGCAGCTTAGATCCCATTGGGAGAGGGAAGAACACTGAAGCTTTCTTT	CASSLDPIGRGKNTEAFF
-	TRBV25-1	TRBJ2-7	few	TGTGCCAGCAGCGCCTCCGGGACCCCCGAGCAGTACTTC	CASSASGTPEQYF
TRBD2	TRBV7-6	TRBJ2-2	few	TGTGCCAGCAGCTCCCGACTAGCGGGAGATTTAGGGAACACCGGGGAGCTGTTTTTT	CASSSRLAGDLGNTGELFF
-	TRBV4-1	TRBJ2-2	few	TGCGCCAGCAGCCAAGTAGGCCCGAACACCGGGGAGCTGTTTTTT	CASSQVGPNTGELFF
-	TRBV5-1	TRBJ1-1	many	TGCGCCAGCAGCCTGGACAGCCAGAACACTGAAGCTTTCTTT	CASSLDSQNTEAFF
TRBD2	TRBV9	TRBJ2-2	few	TGTGCCAGCAGCGCCTCTAGCGGAACCAACACCGGGGAGCTGTTTTTT	CASSASSGTNTGELFF
TRBD2	TRBV6-5	TRBJ2-1	-	TGTGCCAGCAGTTACGAGCGGGAGGCCTACAATGAGCAGTTCTTC	CASSYEREAYNEQFF
TRBD2	TRBV7-2	TRBJ2-3	few	TGTGCCAGCAGCTTAGGGACTAGCGGGAGCCCAGATACGCAGTATTTT	CASSLGTSGSPDTQYF
-	TRBV10-3	TRBJ1-5	-	TGTGCCATCAGTGGGTCAGACAATCAGCCCCAGCATTTT	CAISGSDNQPQHF
TRBD1	TRBV11-3	TRBJ2-7	-	TGTGCCAGCAGCCCCGGGACAGGGTACTACGAGCAGTACTTC	CASSPGTGYYEQYF
-	TRBV2	TRBJ1-5	few	TGTGCCAGCACACAGGGAGATAGCAATCAGCCCCAGCATTTT	CASTQGDSNQPQHF
-	TRBV7-9	TRBJ2-2	-	TGTGCCAGCAGCCCACCGACAGAGTCCGGGGAGCTGTTTTTT	CASSPPTESGELFF
TRBD2	TRBV10-3	TRBJ2-1	-	TGTGCCATCAGGCCTAGCGGGGAGGATTACAATGAGCAGTTCTTC	CAIRPSGEDYNEQFF
-	TRBV20-1	TRBJ2-2	-	TGCAGTGCTAGTAGCGGGAACACCGGGGAGCTGTTTTTT	CSASSGNTGELFF
-	TRBV6-1	TRBJ2-2	few	TGTGCCAGCAGCTCGGACTACTCCGGGGAGCTGTTTTTT	CASSSDYSGELFF
TRBD2	TRBV11-1	TRBJ2-1	few	TGTGCCAGCAGCCCGGCTAAGGGACTAGCGATCTCCTACAATGAGCAGTTCTTC	CASSPAKGLAISYNEQFF
TRBD1	TRBV4-3	TRBJ2-1	many	TGCGCCAGCAGCCAGGACAGGGGATACAATGAGCAGTTCTTC	CASSQDRGYNEQFF
TRBD1	TRBV4-1	TRBJ2-2	-	TGCGCCAGCAGCCAACCGGGACAGGGGAGGGTGGACACCGGGGAGCTGTTTTTT	CASSQPGQGRVDTGELFF
-	TRBV5-1	TRBJ2-7	-	TGCGCCAGCAGCCCCCTGATCAATCCTCAGGGCGAGCAGTACTTC	CASSPLINPQGEQYF
TRBD1	TRBV7-7	TRBJ2-1	few	TGTGCTAGCAGCCGCGCAGGGGGATATGATGAGCAGTTCTTC	CASSRAGGYDEQFF